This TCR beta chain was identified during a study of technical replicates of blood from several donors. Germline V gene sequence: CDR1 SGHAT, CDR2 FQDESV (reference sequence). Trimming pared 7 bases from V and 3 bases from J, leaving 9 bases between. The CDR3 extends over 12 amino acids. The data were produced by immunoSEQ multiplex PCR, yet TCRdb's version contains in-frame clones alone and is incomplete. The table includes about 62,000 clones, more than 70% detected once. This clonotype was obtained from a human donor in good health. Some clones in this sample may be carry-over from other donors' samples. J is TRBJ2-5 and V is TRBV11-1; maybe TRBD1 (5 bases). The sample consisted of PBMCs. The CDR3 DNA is TGTGCCAGCAAAAGACAGAAAGAGACCCAGTACTTC. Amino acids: CASKRQKETQYF.